This TCR beta chain originates from a study of regulatory T cells in long-lasting Graves disease. The study, taken as a whole, reports: Having few samples may have compromised the accuracy.

The time point was: newly diagnosed GD, antithyroid drugs for less than 3 months. PBMC RNA served as the TCR library source. J gave up 8 bases and V 5 bases, and 6 bases lay outside the gene matches. The CDR3 has 13 residues. From germline, CDR1 is SGHRS and CDR2 YFSETQ. With iRepertoire HTBI primers and Arm-PCR of CDR3 regions, TCR beta libraries were built. TCRdb recomputed calls from the multiplex PCR reads with MiXCR, one row per CDR3 protein. The data hold hundreds of thousands of distinct CDR3 sequences, with 16% observed a single time. This clonotype was counted ten times or more. The antigen remains unidentified. These data were also filed under a second study, of T cells in Graves' hyperthyroidism and ophthalmopathy. Per that paper: Most thyroid clonotypes expanded above 0.001 appeared in blood too.

The receptor's source is a woman aged 35-60 years with Graves disease. This material consisted of peripheral blood mononuclear cells (PBMCs), taken at new diagnosis, from a patient treated with antithyroid drugs. The gene calls are TRBV5-1 and TRBJ2-1, with 8 bases lining up with TRBD1. The CDR3 loop reads CASRTGQGDEQFF. In nucleotides, the CDR3 is TGCGCCAGCAGAACCGGACAGGGCGATGAGCAGTTCTTC.